This T cell receptor (beta chain) was captured by sequencing in a study of blood T cell repertoires in COVID-19. Across the whole study: T cells, B-cell-depleted T cells, or PBMCs supplied cDNA or gDNA.

Per the study methods: How many nucleated cells were present was estimated from reference gene primer amplification. Some clones are missing from TCRdb's copy, which holds only in-frame ones; the method was immunoSEQ multiplex PCR. The V and J calls and clone size are taken from that table; D and trimming were inferred from the DNA. Of roughly 200,000 clones in the sample, about 88% were seen once. Germline values: CDR1 MNHEY, CDR2 SVGEGT. The CDR3 has 13 amino acids. The germline V and J ends were trimmed by 6 bases and 6 bases, with 14 bases remaining between them. The rearrangement uses TRBV6-2 or TRBV6-3 and TRBJ1-1; no definite D call. The clonotype was recovered from a woman aged 40 to 50 who had recovered from COVID-19. Sequenced input: peripheral blood. The chain's CDR3 is CASSPQLRSEAFF. In DNA form, the CDR3 reads TGTGCCAGCAGCCCCCAATTGAGGTCTGAAGCTTTCTTT.